This entry concerns a single T cell receptor (beta chain). Its antigen is currently unknown. This specimen comes from a study of T cell responses to AZD1222 COVID-19 vaccine. Method: immunoSEQ multiplex PCR; TCRdb's copy keeps in-frame clones and lacks some. The sample lists roughly 200,000 clones, 90% to 95% occurring once. Study observations and caveats: The donor group comprised mostly white British people and more females; the analysis possibly underestimated clonal diversity. Sampled repertoires all dated from after the peak T cell response.

The sequence was collected from an adult who received the MenACWY meningococcal vaccine as a control. The sequencing used peripheral blood, collected 28 days after the second dose of the MenACWY control vaccine.

The CDR3 is CASTLTGPTLDEQFF. The CDR3 DNA follows: TGTGCCAGCACCCTCACGGGACCAACCCTGGATGAGCAGTTCTTC. The J gene is TRBJ2-1, the V gene TRBV28; TRBD1 or TRBD2 may be the D gene (5 bases each). Trimming left V 7 bases short and J 8 bases short, with 21 bases between. The CDR3 totals 15 residues. Germline CDR1 is MDHEN and CDR2 is SYDVKM. The variable domain in full, with the rest retrieved from reference TRBV28 and TRBJ2-1, is DVKVTQSSRYLVKRTGEKVFLECVQDMDHENMFWYRQDPGLGLRLIYFSYDVKMKEKGDIPEGYSVSREKKERFSLILESASTNQTSMYLCASTLTGPTLDEQFFGPGTRLTVL.